The rows below give T cell receptor beta chains drawn from one sample of a study of cytomegalovirus exposure and HLA in healthy donors. The repertoire was sequenced with immunoSEQ multiplex PCR; TCRdb's copy has only in-frame clones and lacks some. The data contain about 300,000 clones, roughly 88% of them singletons. Sequencing input: PBMCs. The receptor source for this set is a man in his forties in good health and CMV-seropositive. Each CDR3 is given without its conserved first and last residue.

J gene: TRBJ2-7; V gene: TRBV4-3; CDR3 protein: ASSQGFSGSYEQY
J gene: TRBJ2-1; V gene: TRBV28; CDR3 protein: ASSSLGQGRNEQF
J gene: TRBJ2-1; V gene: TRBV27; CDR3 protein: ASSLNSGPLLRGRYNEQF
J gene: TRBJ1-2; V gene: TRBV4-1; CDR3 protein: ASSQGPDRANYGYT
J gene: TRBJ1-1; V gene: TRBV5-1; CDR3 protein: ASSLDGLSTEAF
J gene: TRBJ2-7; V gene: TRBV5-4; CDR3 protein: ASSLSGWGGYEQY
J gene: TRBJ2-3; V gene: TRBV13; CDR3 protein: ASSSTSGGTDTQY
J gene: TRBJ2-4; V gene: TRBV29-1; CDR3 protein: SVDTGESLDIQY
J gene: TRBJ2-7; V gene: TRBV5-1; CDR3 protein: ASSTRTSGSGQY
J gene: TRBJ1-1; V gene: TRBV18; CDR3 protein: ASSPRTGENTEAF
J gene: TRBJ2-6; V gene: TRBV28; CDR3 protein: ASREYAGANVLT
J gene: TRBJ2-1; V gene: TRBV18; CDR3 protein: ASSPPLAGGPFEQF
J gene: TRBJ1-5; V gene: TRBV2; CDR3 protein: ASSDGNQPQH
J gene: TRBJ2-1; V gene: TRBV5-1; CDR3 protein: ASSKRGTYNEQF
J gene: TRBJ1-5; V gene: TRBV18; CDR3 protein: ASSPVGGMSNQPQH
J gene: TRBJ2-3; V gene: TRBV9; CDR3 protein: ASGDSRSTQY
J gene: TRBJ2-1; V gene: TRBV7-2; CDR3 protein: ASSLLAGGPDEQF
J gene: TRBJ1-1; V gene: TRBV18; CDR3 protein: ASSPFLGVEAF
J gene: TRBJ2-3; V gene: TRBV7-9; CDR3 protein: ASNFPGAGTDTQY
J gene: TRBJ1-5; V gene: TRBV28; CDR3 protein: ASNTPGSNQPQH
J gene: TRBJ2-7; V gene: TRBV11-1; CDR3 protein: ASSPTGGRFEQY
J gene: TRBJ2-7; V gene: TRBV2; CDR3 protein: ASSLPTSGNYEQY
J gene: TRBJ2-5; V gene: TRBV5-1; CDR3 protein: ASSLPGQGMQQY
J gene: TRBJ2-7; V gene: TRBV28; CDR3 protein: ASVLTGVGEQY